The 14 T cell receptor beta chains in this list originate from one sample, sequenced in a study of blood T cell repertoires in COVID-19. Method: immunoSEQ multiplex PCR; TCRdb's copy keeps in-frame clones and lacks some. The data contain more than 90,000 clones, approximately 90% of them singletons. Sequencing input: peripheral blood. The receptors here all came from a man between 50 and 59 years old with acute or convalescent COVID-19.

CDR3 nucleotides: TGTGCCAGCAGTGAAGCCCCCGCTAGTGGCTACACCTTC. It encodes CASSEAPASGYTF. The chain combines TRBV3-1 (or the pseudogene TRBV3-2) with TRBJ1-2; D gene unclear. This CDR3 has 13 amino acids. Trimming pared 6 bases from V and 7 bases from J, leaving 15 bases between. Germline-derived CDR1 and CDR2 are LGHDT and YNNKEL (reference sequence).

This rearrangement joins TRBV7-9 to TRBJ1-2; TRBD1 matches at 8 bases. Germline V gene data show CDR1 as SEHNR and CDR2 as FQNEAQ (reference sequence). V trimming: 1 base; J trimming: 8 bases; junction bases outside the gene matches: 9. There are 15 residues in the CDR3. Here the CDR3 reads CASSLGTQGARGYTF. The CDR3 DNA is TGTGCCAGCAGCTTAGGCACTCAGGGGGCGCGAGGCTACACCTTC.

The CDR3: CASKGDGRAEAFF. The CDR3 DNA reads as TGTGCCAGTAAGGGGGATGGGAGAGCTGAAGCTTTCTTT. The chain joins TRBV19 to TRBJ1-1; tentative D call: TRBD1 (6 bases). Looked up from germline, CDR1 is LNHDA and CDR2 is SQIVND (reference sequence). V gave up 7 bases and J gave up 6 bases, with 15 bases separating them. The CDR3 extends over 13 amino acids. The entire variable domain, with the rest obtained from reference TRBV19 and TRBJ1-1, is as follows: DGGITQSPKYLFRKEGQNVTLSCEQNLNHDAMYWYRQDPGQGLRLIYYSQIVNDFQKGDIAEGYSVSREKKESFPLTVTSAQKNPTAFYLCASKGDGRAEAFFGQGTRLTVV.

The chain has TRBV7-9 and TRBJ1-1; 7 nucleotides agree with TRBD1. V dropped 9 bases and J dropped 0; count of bases not matched to a gene: 7. The CDR3 has 14 residues. Germline V lookup: CDR1 SEHNR, CDR2 FQNEAQ (reference sequence). CDR3 protein: CASGDSNLNTEAFF. CDR3 nucleotides: TGTGCCAGTGGGGACAGCAACTTGAACACTGAAGCTTTCTTT.

J is TRBJ2-3 and V is TRBV5-5, with D perhaps TRBD2 (6 bases). CDR3 length: 15 residues. The V end lost 0 bases, the J end lost 4 bases, and 12 bases lay between the germline ends. CDR1 and CDR2 from the germline V gene are SGHKS and YYEKEE (reference sequence). The CDR3 region is CASSLVWGGADTQYF. In DNA, the CDR3 is TGTGCCAGCAGCTTGGTGTGGGGCGGGGCAGATACGCAGTATTTT.

The chain couples TRBV7-9 to TRBJ1-2, with D possibly TRBD1 on 6 matching bases. Germline V lookup: CDR1 SEHNR, CDR2 FQNEAQ (reference sequence). The V gene lost 2 bases and the J gene lost 4 bases, with 14 bases spanning the gap. This CDR3 is 15 amino acids long. The CDR3 reads CASSLQIDRSYGYTF. The CDR3 nucleotides read TGTGCCAGCAGCTTACAAATTGACAGGAGCTATGGCTACACCTTC.

CDR3 nucleotide sequence: TGTGCCAGCAGCGTAGTCGAGATGAGCTCCTACAATGAGCAGTTCTTC. As protein: CASSVVEMSSYNEQFF. The chain has TRBV9 and TRBJ2-1; D uncertain. The CDR3 extends over 16 amino acids. Germline CDR1 SGDLS, CDR2 YYNGEE. V lost 0 bases, J lost 0 bases, and 10 bases lay in between. Based on the CDR3 plus reference TRBV9 and TRBJ2-1, the full variable domain is DSGVTQTPKHLITATGQRVTLRCSPRSGDLSVYWYQQSLDQGLQFLIQYYNGEERAKGNILERFSAQQFPDLHSELNLSSLELGDSALYFCASSVVEMSSYNEQFFGPGTRLTVL.

The gene calls are TRBV7-8 and TRBJ1-5; D remains unclear. V was clipped by 1 base and J by 3 bases, with 10 bases between them. The CDR3 totals 15 residues. Germline values: CDR1 SGHVS, CDR2 FQNEAQ. CDR3 DNA: TGTGCCAGCAGCTTAGATTCAGGTCCCAATCAGCCCCAGCATTTT. Translated, it gives CASSLDSGPNQPQHF.

The gene calls are TRBV2 and TRBJ2-5; a possible D gene is TRBD1 (6 bases). V shed 2 bases and J shed 9 bases, with 25 bases lying between them. Germline V gene data show CDR1 as SNHLY and CDR2 as FYNNEI. This CDR3 has 17 residues. CDR3 DNA sequence: TGTGCCAGCAGTGAATCTTCCGGGACACGAAAGGGACCAGCCCAGTACTTC. Its translation: CASSESSGTRKGPAQYF.

The rearrangement uses TRBV19 and TRBJ1-3, with TRBD1 as a possible D gene (6 bases). V shed 9 bases and J shed 3 bases, with 15 bases lying between them. The germline gives CDR1 LNHDA, CDR2 SQIVND (reference sequence). The CDR3 is 14 residues long. CDR3 nucleotides: TGTGCCAGCCTCCCCACAGGGTTTGGAAACACCATATATTTT. It is translated as CASLPTGFGNTIYF.

The count of this clone is one. The gene calls are TRBV13 and TRBJ1-4; 8 bases match TRBD1. Germline V gene data show CDR1 as PRHDT and CDR2 as FYEKMQ (reference sequence). Losses at the gene ends were 5 bases for V and 8 bases for J; bases not matched to a gene: 7. CDR3 length equals 14 residues. DNA of the CDR3: TGTGCCAGCAGCCTCCGAGGACAGGGCGAAAAACTGTTTTTT. The encoded protein is CASSLRGQGEKLFF.

The CDR3 DNA reads as TGTGCCTGGAGTGTACTAGGCGTAAATCAGCCCCAGCATTTT. Translated, it gives CAWSVLGVNQPQHF. The chain is built from TRBV30 and TRBJ1-5; D is ambiguous. Germline values: CDR1 GTSNPN, CDR2 SVGIG (reference sequence). This CDR3 is 14 amino acids long. V was shortened by 0 bases and J by 4 bases, with 10 bases between the two germline ends.

The rearrangement uses TRBV7-9 and TRBJ2-4; TRBD1 is a possible D gene (6 bases). The length of the CDR3 is 14 residues. V dropped 3 bases and J dropped 9 bases, with 15 bases sitting between them. CDR1 SEHNR and CDR2 FQNEAQ come from the germline V gene (reference sequence). The CDR3 here is CASSFSGSRGIQYF. The CDR3 DNA reads TGTGCCAGCAGCTTTTCGGGTAGCAGGGGCATTCAGTACTTC.

The chain links TRBV4-3 to TRBJ1-1; no clear D gene. V dropped 1 base and J dropped 1 base, with 7 bases sitting between them. Per germline, CDR1 LGHNA and CDR2 YSLEER. There are 14 residues in the CDR3. The DNA for the CDR3 is TGCGCCAGCAGCCAAGGAGGAAGGAACACTGAAGCTTTCTTT. It is translated as CASSQGGRNTEAFF.